This TCR beta chain was recovered during a study of a mutant IDH1 vaccine in newly diagnosed glioma. Turning to the study itself: Treated patients were about 60% male, around 38% female, mean age about 41 years.

Data came from immunoSEQ multiplex PCR; TCRdb stores just in-frame clones and leaves some out. The sample has 45,000 to 65,000 clones; 70% to 85% are singletons. The V end was cut by 6 bases, the J end by 6 bases, with 20 bases between. Germline CDR1 is WNHNN and CDR2 is SYGVQD (reference sequence). The CDR3 has 15 residues. Findings and limits, study-wide: Seemingly, pseudoprogression had no relation to changes in the top peripheral T cell clonotypes.

Time point in this sample: week 5, during vaccination. Each dose delivered 300 ug of mutant IDH1 20-mer peptide subcutaneously with imiquimod. Regarding this clone: Its antigen is unknown.

V gene TRBV10-1 combines with J gene TRBJ1-1; tentative D call: TRBD1 (6 bases). The sample here was PBMCs, taken from a glioma patient whose treatment included an IDH1 peptide vaccine. This clonotype originated in a woman younger than 30 with glioma. Some clones in this sample may be carry-over from other donors' samples. The CDR3 bases are TGCGCCAGCAGCCTATACAGGGAAAGGGAGCCTGAAGCTTTCTTT. Protein product: CASSLYREREPEAFF.